This TCR beta chain was sequenced during a study of blood T cell repertoires in COVID-19. Study-wide context: Acute-phase and convalescent COVID-19 samples originated in the United States, Italy and Spain. In each case, the material was cDNA or gDNA derived from T cells, B-cell-depleted T cells, or PBMCs.

Everyone who took part was roughly 18 to 90 years old, and they came from about two dozen US areas. Germline CDR1 reads MGHRA; CDR2 reads YSYEKL. This CDR3 spans 16 amino acids. V dropped 1 base and J dropped 5; count of bases not matched to a gene: 8. Authors' processing steps: Amplification with reference gene primers provided the estimates of nucleated cell counts. The method was immunoSEQ multiplex PCR; TCRdb's version includes in-frame clones alone and lacks a portion of them. V and J calls and clone size are copied from that table; D and trimming were computed from the DNA. Among hundreds of thousands of clones, more than 75% were seen once, and the ten largest hold 2.5% to 3%.

The clonotype originates from a woman in her thirties who had recovered from COVID-19. The sample consisted of PBMCs or T cells enriched from blood (not recorded which). The chain recombines TRBV4-1 with TRBJ2-1; 7 positions agree with TRBD1. The CDR3 coding sequence is TGCGCCAGCAGCCAAGTTAAGGGGACAGTCAACAATGAGCAGTTCTTC. Translated: CASSQVKGTVNNEQFF.